The clone carrying this T cell receptor beta chain appeared once. The J segment lost 7 bases and the V segment lost 3 bases, leaving 7 bases of the junction unmatched. Looked up from germline, CDR1 is DFQATT and CDR2 is SNEGSKA (reference sequence). The CDR3 spans 15 residues. The data are from a study of blood T cell repertoires in COVID-19. For the study at large: Italy, Spain and the United States were the sources of the convalescent and acute COVID-19 samples. The analysed material was cDNA or gDNA that came from T cells, B-cell-depleted T cells, or PBMCs.

Study processing details: From reference gene primer amplification, estimates of nucleated cell counts were derived. This table comes from immunoSEQ multiplex PCR, and its TCRdb copy is limited to in-frame clones, with some not included. That table gives V, J and clone size, and the DNA gave D and trimming. Of around 130,000 clones in the sample, 70% to 85% were seen once. The TCR was taken from a woman aged 55-70 years with acute or convalescent COVID-19. The sample was peripheral blood. The chain combines TRBV20-1 with TRBJ2-1, with 12 bases lining up with TRBD2. Here the CDR3 DNA reads TGCAGTGCTAGTGGGACTAGCGGGCCCGGGAATGAGCAGTTCTTC. Its protein is CSASGTSGPGNEQFF.